This T cell receptor (beta chain) was sequenced during a study of radiotherapy plus CTLA-4 blockade in lung cancer. The J segment lost 10 bases and the V segment lost 3 bases, leaving 4 bases of the junction unmatched. The length of the CDR3 is 12 residues. The V gene's germline CDR1 is SGHVS and CDR2 FQNEAQ. Turning to this clone: No antigen is known for it.

Only in-frame clones appear in the TCRdb table, and some are missing; sequencing was by immunoSEQ multiplex PCR. The sample yields roughly 110,000 clones, more than 75% seen once. Chemo-refractory metastatic non-small-cell lung cancer patients received focal radiation with ipilimumab CTLA-4 blockade. Study outcomes and limitations: The best prediction of response reportedly came from early blood T cell clone dynamics, with interferon-beta.

Specimen: peripheral blood, collected from a patient treated with radiotherapy plus ipilimumab. The clonotype was recovered from a human donor with non-small cell lung cancer that progressed on radiotherapy plus ipilimumab. Some clones in this sample may be carry-over from other donors' samples. V and J are TRBV7-8 and TRBJ1-1; TRBD1 aligns across 8 bases. Written as DNA, the CDR3 is TGTGCCAGCAGCTTCGACAGGGGAGGAGCTTTCTTT. It is translated as CASSFDRGGAFF.